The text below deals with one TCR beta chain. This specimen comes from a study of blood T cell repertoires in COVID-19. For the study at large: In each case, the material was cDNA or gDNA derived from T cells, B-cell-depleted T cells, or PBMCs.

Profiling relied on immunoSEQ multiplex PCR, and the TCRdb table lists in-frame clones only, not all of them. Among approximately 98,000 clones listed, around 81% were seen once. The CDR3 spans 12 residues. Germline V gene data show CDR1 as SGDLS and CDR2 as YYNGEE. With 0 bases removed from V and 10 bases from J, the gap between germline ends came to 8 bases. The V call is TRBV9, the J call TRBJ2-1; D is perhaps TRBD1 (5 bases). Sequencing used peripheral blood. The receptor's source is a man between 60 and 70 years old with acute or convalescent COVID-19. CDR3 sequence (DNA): TGTGCCAGCAGCGTAGTCCAGGGCGAGCAGTTCTTC. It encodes CASSVVQGEQFF.